Listed below are T cell receptor beta chains from one sample, sequenced in a study of human T cells and chemical hapten exposure. TCRdb recomputed calls from the RACE reads with MiXCR, one row per CDR3 protein. The sample shows around 300,000 distinct CDR3 sequences, roughly 7.7% of them seen only once. The sequenced sample was whole blood, obtained in connection with sensitization to the hapten diphenylcyclopropenone (DPC). The receptor set was obtained from a man aged 18 to 35 with alopecia areata. Some clones in this sample may be carry-over from other donors' samples. Each CDR3 is given with its conserved first and last residue. A D gene is named only where the DNA matches it firmly. A row's size may be missing; if present it is once, few, many or a size class.

d_gene: -; j_gene: TRBJ2-5; v_gene: TRBV5-6; abundance: -; CDR3nt: TGTGCCAGCAGCTTGGTAGGCAGGGACGAGACCCAGTACTTC; CDR3aa: CASSLVGRDETQYF
d_gene: -; j_gene: TRBJ2-3; v_gene: TRBV6-2/TRBV6-3; abundance: many; CDR3nt: TGTGCCAGCAGTTTAGAGGGGCTCAGCACAGATACGCAGTATTTT; CDR3aa: CASSLEGLSTDTQYF
d_gene: TRBD1; j_gene: TRBJ2-2; v_gene: TRBV4-3; abundance: -; CDR3nt: TGCGCCAGCAGCCAAGACTCGGGACAGGGTGGCGGGGAGCTGTTTTTT; CDR3aa: CASSQDSGQGGGELFF
d_gene: -; j_gene: TRBJ2-2; v_gene: TRBV12-3/TRBV12-4; abundance: many; CDR3nt: TGTGCCAGCATTGGAGGGGGCACGAACACCGGGGAGCTGTTTTTT; CDR3aa: CASIGGGTNTGELFF
d_gene: -; j_gene: TRBJ2-5; v_gene: TRBV10-2; abundance: few; CDR3nt: TGCGCCAGCAGTGGGAGGGGAAAAGAGACCCAGTACTTC; CDR3aa: CASSGRGKETQYF
d_gene: -; j_gene: TRBJ1-1; v_gene: TRBV6-2/TRBV6-3; abundance: many; CDR3nt: TGTGCCAGCAGCTCAGGGGTTTTGACTGAAGCTTTCTTT; CDR3aa: CASSSGVLTEAFF
d_gene: -; j_gene: TRBJ1-1; v_gene: TRBV18; abundance: -; CDR3nt: TGTGCCAGCTCACCCTTGGGAAAGGGCACTGAAGCTTTCTTT; CDR3aa: CASSPLGKGTEAFF
d_gene: TRBD1; j_gene: TRBJ2-7; v_gene: TRBV6-6; abundance: -; CDR3nt: TGTGCCAGCAGTTCCCAATCCCTCCTCGGACAGGCTATTAGAGGAGAGCAGTACTTC; CDR3aa: CASSSQSLLGQAIRGEQYF
d_gene: -; j_gene: TRBJ2-7; v_gene: TRBV6-5; abundance: -; CDR3nt: TGTGCCAGCAGTTACCGCCTGCGGGGCTACGAGCAGTACTTC; CDR3aa: CASSYRLRGYEQYF
d_gene: -; j_gene: TRBJ2-3; v_gene: TRBV11-2; abundance: -; CDR3nt: TGTGCCAGCAGCTTAGCTCCTCTGGGGGCCAGCACAGATACGCAGTATTTT; CDR3aa: CASSLAPLGASTDTQYF
d_gene: -; j_gene: TRBJ2-7; v_gene: TRBV4-3; abundance: -; CDR3nt: TGCGCCAGCAGCCAAGTCCCCGGACAAGGCTACGAGCAGTACTTC; CDR3aa: CASSQVPGQGYEQYF
d_gene: -; j_gene: TRBJ1-2; v_gene: TRBV4-3; abundance: few; CDR3nt: TGCGCCAGCAGCCAAGATCCCGGCTACTATGGCTACACCTTC; CDR3aa: CASSQDPGYYGYTF
d_gene: -; j_gene: TRBJ2-2; v_gene: TRBV6-2/TRBV6-3; abundance: few; CDR3nt: TGTGCCAGCAGTCCCAATAATTCCGGGGAGCTGTTTTTT; CDR3aa: CASSPNNSGELFF
d_gene: -; j_gene: TRBJ1-1; v_gene: TRBV6-2/TRBV6-3; abundance: -; CDR3nt: TGTGCCAGCAGCCACCTGGCAGGGACTATGAACACTGAAGCTTTCTTT; CDR3aa: CASSHLAGTMNTEAFF
d_gene: TRBD1; j_gene: TRBJ1-5; v_gene: TRBV20-1; abundance: few; CDR3nt: TGCAGTGCTCCCGACAGGGACACTAATCAGCCCCAGCATTTT; CDR3aa: CSAPDRDTNQPQHF
d_gene: -; j_gene: TRBJ2-6; v_gene: TRBV10-3; abundance: few; CDR3nt: TGTGCCATCCAACCCTCTGGGGCCAACGTCCTGACTTTC; CDR3aa: CAIQPSGANVLTF
d_gene: TRBD1; j_gene: TRBJ2-1; v_gene: TRBV6-6; abundance: few; CDR3nt: TGTGCCAGCAGTCCCAGGGGGACACCTAGCTCCTACAATGAGCAGTTCTTC; CDR3aa: CASSPRGTPSSYNEQFF
d_gene: -; j_gene: TRBJ2-3; v_gene: TRBV9; abundance: few; CDR3nt: TGTGCCAGCAGCCCCCCAGTCACAGATACGCAGTATTTT; CDR3aa: CASSPPVTDTQYF
d_gene: -; j_gene: TRBJ2-1; v_gene: TRBV9; abundance: -; CDR3nt: TGTGCCAGCAGCGTATCCAGGGTTAATGAGCAGTTCTTC; CDR3aa: CASSVSRVNEQFF
d_gene: -; j_gene: TRBJ2-5; v_gene: TRBV12-3/TRBV12-4; abundance: -; CDR3nt: TGTGCCAGCAGTAGCAGACGGGGCCGGGAGACCCAGTACTTC; CDR3aa: CASSSRRGRETQYF
d_gene: TRBD2; j_gene: TRBJ2-3; v_gene: TRBV12-3/TRBV12-4; abundance: -; CDR3nt: TGTGCCAGCAGGATTAGCGGGGGGACCAGCACAGATACGCAGTATTTT; CDR3aa: CASRISGGTSTDTQYF
d_gene: -; j_gene: TRBJ1-1; v_gene: TRBV14; abundance: few; CDR3nt: TGTGCCAGCAGCCAAAAGAACAGGGCTAGGAACACTGAAGCTTTCTTT; CDR3aa: CASSQKNRARNTEAFF
d_gene: -; j_gene: TRBJ1-1; v_gene: TRBV6-5; abundance: -; CDR3nt: TGTGCCAGCAGTTACATCCAGGGTGAGGGAGACACTGAAGCTTTCTTT; CDR3aa: CASSYIQGEGDTEAFF
d_gene: -; j_gene: TRBJ1-5; v_gene: TRBV12-3/TRBV12-4; abundance: many; CDR3nt: TGTGCCAGCAGTTACCCGACCGGACAGCCCCAGCATTTT; CDR3aa: CASSYPTGQPQHF
d_gene: -; j_gene: TRBJ2-1; v_gene: TRBV6-5; abundance: few; CDR3nt: TGTGCCAGCAGTCCCGAGCCCAAGGGGACAGAGCAGTTCTTC; CDR3aa: CASSPEPKGTEQFF
d_gene: TRBD1; j_gene: TRBJ2-5; v_gene: TRBV7-2; abundance: few; CDR3nt: TGTGCCAGCAGCTTAGCGCCCCGGACAGGGGGGTACAGGGAGACCCAGTACTTC; CDR3aa: CASSLAPRTGGYRETQYF
d_gene: -; j_gene: TRBJ1-1; v_gene: TRBV4-1; abundance: -; CDR3nt: TGCGCCAGCAGCCAGGGGCCCCGGACAGTCAACACTGAAGCTTTCTTT; CDR3aa: CASSQGPRTVNTEAFF
d_gene: TRBD2; j_gene: TRBJ2-3; v_gene: TRBV4-3; abundance: few; CDR3nt: TGCGCCAGCAGCCAAGATATGCTAGCGGAAAGCACAGATACGCAGTATTTT; CDR3aa: CASSQDMLAESTDTQYF
d_gene: -; j_gene: TRBJ2-1; v_gene: TRBV11-2; abundance: -; CDR3nt: TGTGCCAGCAGCCTTGGACTACTGCGGGGCCGACCCGCCCCCTACAATGAGCAGTTCTTC; CDR3aa: CASSLGLLRGRPAPYNEQFF
d_gene: -; j_gene: TRBJ1-5; v_gene: TRBV11-2; abundance: few; CDR3nt: TGTGCCAGCAGCAATAGCGTGGGTTCGGATCAGCCCCAGCATTTT; CDR3aa: CASSNSVGSDQPQHF
d_gene: TRBD1; j_gene: TRBJ1-5; v_gene: TRBV27; abundance: many; CDR3nt: TGTGCCAGCAGTCCCCTGGTTGTGACAGGGGGCTCCAATCAGCCCCAGCATTTT; CDR3aa: CASSPLVVTGGSNQPQHF
d_gene: -; j_gene: TRBJ1-1; v_gene: TRBV20-1; abundance: few; CDR3nt: TGCAGTGCTAGAGATAGAGAGGGCGCTTGGAGCACTGAAGCTTTCTTT; CDR3aa: CSARDREGAWSTEAFF
d_gene: -; j_gene: TRBJ1-5; v_gene: TRBV7-2; abundance: -; CDR3nt: TGTGCCAGCAGCTTAGGACAGGTTACGGGCAATCAGCCCCAGCATTTT; CDR3aa: CASSLGQVTGNQPQHF
d_gene: -; j_gene: TRBJ2-5; v_gene: TRBV19; abundance: -; CDR3nt: TGTGCCAGTAGTTTCGCACAGAGACAAGAGACCCAGTACTTC; CDR3aa: CASSFAQRQETQYF
d_gene: -; j_gene: TRBJ1-1; v_gene: TRBV20-1; abundance: many; CDR3nt: TGCAGTGCTGATGGGACGGGGAACACTGAAGCTTTCTTT; CDR3aa: CSADGTGNTEAFF
d_gene: -; j_gene: TRBJ2-2; v_gene: TRBV11-3; abundance: -; CDR3nt: TGTGCCAGCAGCTTAGATACGCGGGTTCTCACCGGGGAGCTGTTTTTT; CDR3aa: CASSLDTRVLTGELFF
d_gene: TRBD1; j_gene: TRBJ2-3; v_gene: TRBV5-1; abundance: -; CDR3nt: TGCGCCAGCAAGGTAGGGGGCACGGATACGCAGTATTTT; CDR3aa: CASKVGGTDTQYF
d_gene: -; j_gene: TRBJ1-1; v_gene: TRBV5-1; abundance: many; CDR3nt: TGCGCCAGCAGCCGGGTGGCCGGCTCCATGAACACTGAAGCTTTCTTT; CDR3aa: CASSRVAGSMNTEAFF
d_gene: -; j_gene: TRBJ2-6; v_gene: TRBV7-8; abundance: few; CDR3nt: TGTGCCAGCAGCTTAGGACAGCTCTCTGGGGCCAACGTCCTGACTTTC; CDR3aa: CASSLGQLSGANVLTF
d_gene: TRBD1; j_gene: TRBJ1-1; v_gene: TRBV12-3/TRBV12-4; abundance: few; CDR3nt: TGTGCCAGCAGTCCCGGGACAGGGAAAGCTTTCTTT; CDR3aa: CASSPGTGKAFF
d_gene: -; j_gene: TRBJ1-1; v_gene: TRBV25-1; abundance: few; CDR3nt: TGTGCCAGCAGTGAATTTGGAAAGGGGTCAGAAGCTTTCTTT; CDR3aa: CASSEFGKGSEAFF
d_gene: TRBD2; j_gene: TRBJ2-7; v_gene: TRBV7-9; abundance: -; CDR3nt: TGTGCCAGCAGCCCCGCCAGGCGGCAGATCTATGGGGGGGACCCGTACGAGCAGTACTTC; CDR3aa: CASSPARRQIYGGDPYEQYF